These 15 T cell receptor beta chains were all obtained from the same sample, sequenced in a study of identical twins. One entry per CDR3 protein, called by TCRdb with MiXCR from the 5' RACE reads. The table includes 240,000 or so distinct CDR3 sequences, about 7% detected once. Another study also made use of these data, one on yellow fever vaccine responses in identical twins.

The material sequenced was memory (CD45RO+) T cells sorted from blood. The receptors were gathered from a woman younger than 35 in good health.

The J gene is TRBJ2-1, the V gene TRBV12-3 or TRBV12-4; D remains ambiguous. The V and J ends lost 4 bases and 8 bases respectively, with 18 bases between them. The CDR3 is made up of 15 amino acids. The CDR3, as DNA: TGTGCCAGCAGTTCACCCGGGCCCCGACGGGATGAGCAGTTCTTC. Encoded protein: CASSSPGPRRDEQFF.

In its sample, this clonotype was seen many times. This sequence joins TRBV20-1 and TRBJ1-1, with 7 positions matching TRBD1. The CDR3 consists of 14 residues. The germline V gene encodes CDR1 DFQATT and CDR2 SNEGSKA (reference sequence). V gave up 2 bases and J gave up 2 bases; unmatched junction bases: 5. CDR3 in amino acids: CSARSDRDNTEAFF. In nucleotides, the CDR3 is TGCAGTGCTAGATCCGACAGGGACAACACTGAAGCTTTCTTT.

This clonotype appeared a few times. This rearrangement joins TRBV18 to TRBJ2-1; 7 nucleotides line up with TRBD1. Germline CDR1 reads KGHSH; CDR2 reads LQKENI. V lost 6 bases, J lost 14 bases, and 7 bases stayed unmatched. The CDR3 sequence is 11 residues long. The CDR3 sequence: CASSGDTGEFF. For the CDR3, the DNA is TGTGCCAGCTCTGGGGATACAGGGGAGTTCTTC.

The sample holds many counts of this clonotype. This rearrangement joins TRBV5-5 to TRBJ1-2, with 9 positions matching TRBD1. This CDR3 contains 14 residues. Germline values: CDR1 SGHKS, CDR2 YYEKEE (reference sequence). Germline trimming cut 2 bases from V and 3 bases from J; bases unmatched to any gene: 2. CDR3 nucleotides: TGTGCCAGCAGCTTCCGGGACAGGGACTATGGCTACACCTTC. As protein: CASSFRDRDYGYTF. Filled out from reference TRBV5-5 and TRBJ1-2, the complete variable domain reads DAGVTQSPTHLIKTRGQQVTLRCSPISGHKSVSWYQQVLGQGPQFIFQYYEKEERGRGNFPDRFSARQFPNYSSELNVNALLLGDSALYLCASSFRDRDYGYTFGSGTRLTVV.

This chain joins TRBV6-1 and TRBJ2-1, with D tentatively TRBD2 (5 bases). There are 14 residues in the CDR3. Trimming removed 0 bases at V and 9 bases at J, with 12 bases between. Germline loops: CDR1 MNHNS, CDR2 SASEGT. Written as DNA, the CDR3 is TGTGCCAGCAGTGAAGCTTGGGAGATTAGTGAGCAGTTCTTC. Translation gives CASSEAWEISEQFF.

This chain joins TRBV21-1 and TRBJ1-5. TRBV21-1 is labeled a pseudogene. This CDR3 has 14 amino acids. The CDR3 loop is CASSENQQNQPQHF. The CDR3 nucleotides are TGTGCCAGCAGCGAAAACCAGCAAAATCAGCCCCAGCATTTT.

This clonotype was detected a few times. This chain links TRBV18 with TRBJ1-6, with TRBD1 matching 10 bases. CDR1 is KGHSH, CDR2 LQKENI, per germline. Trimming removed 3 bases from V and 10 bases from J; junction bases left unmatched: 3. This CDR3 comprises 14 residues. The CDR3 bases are TGTGCCAGCTCACCTGGGACAGGGGACTCACCCCTCCACTTT. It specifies CASSPGTGDSPLHF.

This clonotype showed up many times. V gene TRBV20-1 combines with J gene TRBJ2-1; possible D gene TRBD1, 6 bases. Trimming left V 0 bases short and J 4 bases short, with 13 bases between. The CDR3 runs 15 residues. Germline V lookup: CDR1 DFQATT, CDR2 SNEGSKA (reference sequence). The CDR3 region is CSARDVRTDYNEQFF. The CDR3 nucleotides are TGCAGTGCTAGAGATGTTAGGACAGATTACAATGAGCAGTTCTTC.

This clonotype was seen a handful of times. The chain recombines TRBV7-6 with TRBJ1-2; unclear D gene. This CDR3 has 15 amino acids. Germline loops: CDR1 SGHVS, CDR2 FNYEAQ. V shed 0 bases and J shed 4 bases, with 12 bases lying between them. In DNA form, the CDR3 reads TGTGCCAGCAGCTTAGCGGGAGTCACTTCCTATGGCTACACCTTC. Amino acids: CASSLAGVTSYGYTF.

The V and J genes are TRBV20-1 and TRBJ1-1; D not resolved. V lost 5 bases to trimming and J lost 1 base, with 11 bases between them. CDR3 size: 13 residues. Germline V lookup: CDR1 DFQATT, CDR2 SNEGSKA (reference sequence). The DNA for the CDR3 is TGCAGTGCTCCATCTCTTGCGAACACTGAAGCTTTCTTT. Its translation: CSAPSLANTEAFF.

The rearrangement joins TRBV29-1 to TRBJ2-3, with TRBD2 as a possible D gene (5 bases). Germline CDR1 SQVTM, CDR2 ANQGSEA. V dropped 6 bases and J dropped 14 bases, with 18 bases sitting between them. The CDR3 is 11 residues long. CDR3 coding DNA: TGCAGCGTGAGGGTCATTACCGGGTGGTATTTT. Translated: CSVRVITGWYF.

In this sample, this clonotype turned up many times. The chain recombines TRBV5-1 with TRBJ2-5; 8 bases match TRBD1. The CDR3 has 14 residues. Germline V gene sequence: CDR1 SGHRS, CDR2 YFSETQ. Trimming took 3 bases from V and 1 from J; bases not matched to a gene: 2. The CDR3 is CASSSGTGQETQYF. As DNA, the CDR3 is TGCGCCAGCAGCTCTGGGACAGGCCAAGAGACCCAGTACTTC. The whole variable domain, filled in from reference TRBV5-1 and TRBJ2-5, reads KAGVTQTPRYLIKTRGQQVTLSCSPISGHRSVSWYQQTPGQGLQFLFEYFSETQRNKGNFPGRFSGRQFSNSRSEMNVSTLELGDSALYLCASSSGTGQETQYFGPGTRLLVL.

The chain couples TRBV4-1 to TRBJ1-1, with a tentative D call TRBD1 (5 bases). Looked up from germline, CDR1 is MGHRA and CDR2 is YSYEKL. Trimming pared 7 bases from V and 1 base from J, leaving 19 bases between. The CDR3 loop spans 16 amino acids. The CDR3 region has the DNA TGCGCCAGCACCCCTGAGCTCCAGGGACCGAACACTGAAGCTTTCTTT. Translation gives CASTPELQGPNTEAFF.

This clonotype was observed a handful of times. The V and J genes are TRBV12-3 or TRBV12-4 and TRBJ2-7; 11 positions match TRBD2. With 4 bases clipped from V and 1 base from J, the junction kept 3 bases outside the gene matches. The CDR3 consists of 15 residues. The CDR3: CASSYRTSGSYEQYF. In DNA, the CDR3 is TGTGCCAGCAGTTATAGGACTAGCGGGTCCTACGAGCAGTACTTC.

CDR3 bases: TGTGCCAGCAGCGCTGGGGGGGCCAAAAACATTCAGTACTTC. Translated: CASSAGGAKNIQYF. The chain employs TRBV7-8 and TRBJ2-4; D may be TRBD2 (6 bases). The CDR3 is made up of 14 amino acids. The germline V gene encodes CDR1 SGHVS and CDR2 FQNEAQ. V lost 5 bases and J 1 base, leaving 9 bases between the germline ends.